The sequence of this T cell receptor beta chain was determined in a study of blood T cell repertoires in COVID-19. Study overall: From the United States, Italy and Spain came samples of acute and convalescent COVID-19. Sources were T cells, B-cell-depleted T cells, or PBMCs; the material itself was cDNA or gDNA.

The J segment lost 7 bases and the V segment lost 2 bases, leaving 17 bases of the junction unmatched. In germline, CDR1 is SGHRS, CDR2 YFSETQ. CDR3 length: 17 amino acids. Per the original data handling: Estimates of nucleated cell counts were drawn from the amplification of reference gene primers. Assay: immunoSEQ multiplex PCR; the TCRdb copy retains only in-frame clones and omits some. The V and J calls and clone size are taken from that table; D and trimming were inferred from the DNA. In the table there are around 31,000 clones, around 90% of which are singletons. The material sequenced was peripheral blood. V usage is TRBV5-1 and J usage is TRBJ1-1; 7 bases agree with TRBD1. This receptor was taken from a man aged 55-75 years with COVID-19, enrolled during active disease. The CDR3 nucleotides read TGCGCCAGCAGCTTAGTAGGGGGCGCATTAAGACTTTATGAAGCTTTCTTT. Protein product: CASSLVGGALRLYEAFF.